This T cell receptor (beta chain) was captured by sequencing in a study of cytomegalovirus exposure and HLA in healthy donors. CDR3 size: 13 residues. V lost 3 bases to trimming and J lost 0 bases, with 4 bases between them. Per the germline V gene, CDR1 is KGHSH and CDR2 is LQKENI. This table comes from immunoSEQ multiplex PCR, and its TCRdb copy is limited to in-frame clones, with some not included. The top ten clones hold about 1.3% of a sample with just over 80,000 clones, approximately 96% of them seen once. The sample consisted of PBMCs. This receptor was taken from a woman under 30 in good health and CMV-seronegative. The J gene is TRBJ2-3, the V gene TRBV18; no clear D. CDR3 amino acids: CASSPPSTDTQYF. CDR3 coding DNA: TGTGCCAGCTCACCCCCTAGCACAGATACGCAGTATTTT.